This TCR beta chain was sequenced for a study of blood T cell repertoires in COVID-19. Overall study context: Sites across the United States, Italy and Spain contributed samples from acute and convalescent COVID-19. T cells, B-cell-depleted T cells, or PBMCs supplied cDNA or gDNA.

CDR1 is SGHAT, CDR2 FQNNGV, per germline. This CDR3 region has 15 residues. Trimming removed 1 base from V and 1 base from J, with 9 bases in between. How the authors handled the data: The assay estimated nucleated cells by amplifying reference gene primers. Profiled with immunoSEQ multiplex PCR; TCRdb holds only in-frame clones, not every one. V and J calls and clone size follow that table, whereas D and trimming were derived from the DNA. The table records approximately 250,000 clones, around 85% of them present only once. Adults between roughly 18 and 95 years of age took part from approximately 24 US areas.

The sequence derives from a woman in her fifties or sixties with acute COVID-19. Sequencing used PBMCs or T cells enriched from blood (not recorded which). The chain is built from TRBV11-2 and TRBJ2-3; D might be TRBD2 (6 bases). CDR3 residues: CASSLVGGGTDTQYF. CDR3 DNA sequence: TGTGCCAGCAGCTTAGTGGGCGGGGGCACAGATACGCAGTATTTT.